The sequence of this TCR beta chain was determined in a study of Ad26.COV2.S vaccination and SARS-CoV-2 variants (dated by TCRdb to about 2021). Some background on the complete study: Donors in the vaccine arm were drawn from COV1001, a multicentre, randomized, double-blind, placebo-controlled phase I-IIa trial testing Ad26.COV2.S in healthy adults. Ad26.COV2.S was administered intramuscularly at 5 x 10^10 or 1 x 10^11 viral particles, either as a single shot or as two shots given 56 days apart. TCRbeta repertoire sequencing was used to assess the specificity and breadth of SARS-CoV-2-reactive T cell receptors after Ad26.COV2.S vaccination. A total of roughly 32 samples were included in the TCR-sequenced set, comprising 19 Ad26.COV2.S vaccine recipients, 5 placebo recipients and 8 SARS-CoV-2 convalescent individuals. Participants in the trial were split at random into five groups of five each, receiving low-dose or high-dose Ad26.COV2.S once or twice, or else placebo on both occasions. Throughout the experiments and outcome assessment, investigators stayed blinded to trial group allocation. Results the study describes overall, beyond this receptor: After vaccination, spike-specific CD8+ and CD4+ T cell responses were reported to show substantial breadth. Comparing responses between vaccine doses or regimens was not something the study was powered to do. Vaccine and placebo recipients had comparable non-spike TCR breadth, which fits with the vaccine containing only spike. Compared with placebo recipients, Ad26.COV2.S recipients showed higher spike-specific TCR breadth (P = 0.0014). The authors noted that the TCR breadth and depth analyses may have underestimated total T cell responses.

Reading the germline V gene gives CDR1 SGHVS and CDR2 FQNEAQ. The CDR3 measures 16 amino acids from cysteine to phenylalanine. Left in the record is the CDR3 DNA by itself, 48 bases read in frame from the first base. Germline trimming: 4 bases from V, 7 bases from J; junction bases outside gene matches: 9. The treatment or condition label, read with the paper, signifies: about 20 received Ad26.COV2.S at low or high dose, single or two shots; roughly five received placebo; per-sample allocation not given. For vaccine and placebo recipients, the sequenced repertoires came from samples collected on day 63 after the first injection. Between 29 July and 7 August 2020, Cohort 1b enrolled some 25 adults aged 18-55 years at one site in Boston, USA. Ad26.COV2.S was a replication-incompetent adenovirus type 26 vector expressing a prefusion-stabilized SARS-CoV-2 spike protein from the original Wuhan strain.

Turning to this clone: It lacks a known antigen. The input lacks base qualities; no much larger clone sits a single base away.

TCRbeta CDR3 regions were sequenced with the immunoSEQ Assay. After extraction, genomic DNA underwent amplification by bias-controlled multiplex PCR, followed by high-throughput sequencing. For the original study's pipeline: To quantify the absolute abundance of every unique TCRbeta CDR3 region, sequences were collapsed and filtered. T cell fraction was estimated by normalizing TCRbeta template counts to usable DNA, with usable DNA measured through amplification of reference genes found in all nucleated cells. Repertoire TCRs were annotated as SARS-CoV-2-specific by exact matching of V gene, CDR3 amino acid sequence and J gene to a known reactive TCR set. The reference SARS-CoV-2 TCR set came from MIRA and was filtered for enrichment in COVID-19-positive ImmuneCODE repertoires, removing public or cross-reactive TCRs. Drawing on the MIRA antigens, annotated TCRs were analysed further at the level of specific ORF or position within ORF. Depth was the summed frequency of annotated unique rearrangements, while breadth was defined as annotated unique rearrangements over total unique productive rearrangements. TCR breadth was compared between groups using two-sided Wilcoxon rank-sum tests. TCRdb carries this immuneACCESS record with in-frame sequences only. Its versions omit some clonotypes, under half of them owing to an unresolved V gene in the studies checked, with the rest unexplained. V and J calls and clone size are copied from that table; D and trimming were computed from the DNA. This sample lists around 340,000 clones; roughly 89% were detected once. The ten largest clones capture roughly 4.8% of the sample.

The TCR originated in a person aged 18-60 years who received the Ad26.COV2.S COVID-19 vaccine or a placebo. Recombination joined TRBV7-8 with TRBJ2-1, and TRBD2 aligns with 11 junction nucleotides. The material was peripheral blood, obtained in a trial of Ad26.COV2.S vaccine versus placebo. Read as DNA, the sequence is TGTGCCAGCAGCTACACCATAGCGGGAGGGGTAAATGAGCAGTTCTTC. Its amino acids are CASSYTIAGGVNEQFF.